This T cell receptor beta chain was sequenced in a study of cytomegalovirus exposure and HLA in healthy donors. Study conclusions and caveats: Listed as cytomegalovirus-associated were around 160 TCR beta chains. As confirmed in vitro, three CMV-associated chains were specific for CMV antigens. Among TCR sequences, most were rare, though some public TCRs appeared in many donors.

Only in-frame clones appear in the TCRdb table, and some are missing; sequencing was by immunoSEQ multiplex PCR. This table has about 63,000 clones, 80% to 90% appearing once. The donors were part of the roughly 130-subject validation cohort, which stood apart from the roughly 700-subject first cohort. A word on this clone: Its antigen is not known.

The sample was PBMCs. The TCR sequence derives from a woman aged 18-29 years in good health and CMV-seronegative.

CDR3 loop: CASSSKPQDYSYNEQFF. DNA for the CDR3: TGTGCCAGCAGCTCCAAACCACAGGATTACTCCTACAATGAGCAGTTCTTC. The chain combines TRBV7-8 with TRBJ2-1; TRBD1 might be the D (5 bases). The CDR3 has 17 amino acids. Per the germline V gene, CDR1 is SGHVS and CDR2 is FQNEAQ. V shed 4 bases and J shed 0 bases, with 16 bases lying between them.